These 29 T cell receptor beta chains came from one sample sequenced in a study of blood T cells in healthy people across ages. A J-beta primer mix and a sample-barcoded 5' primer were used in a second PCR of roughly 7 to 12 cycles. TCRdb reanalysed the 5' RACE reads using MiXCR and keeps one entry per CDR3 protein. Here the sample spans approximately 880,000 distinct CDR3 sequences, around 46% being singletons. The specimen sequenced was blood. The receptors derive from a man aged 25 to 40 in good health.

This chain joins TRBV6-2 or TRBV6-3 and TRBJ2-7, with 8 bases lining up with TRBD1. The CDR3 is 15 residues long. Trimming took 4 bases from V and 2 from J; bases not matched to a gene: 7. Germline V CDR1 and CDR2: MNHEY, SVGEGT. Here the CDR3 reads CASSSLLTGAYEQYF. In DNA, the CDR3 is TGTGCCAGCAGTTCCCTCCTGACAGGGGCCTACGAGCAGTACTTC.

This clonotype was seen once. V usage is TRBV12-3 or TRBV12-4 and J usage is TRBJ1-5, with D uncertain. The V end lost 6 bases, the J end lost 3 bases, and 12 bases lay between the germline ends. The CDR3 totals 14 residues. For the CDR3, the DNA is TGTGCCAGCAGCCCGACCGGAATCAATCAGCCCCAGCATTTT. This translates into CASSPTGINQPQHF.

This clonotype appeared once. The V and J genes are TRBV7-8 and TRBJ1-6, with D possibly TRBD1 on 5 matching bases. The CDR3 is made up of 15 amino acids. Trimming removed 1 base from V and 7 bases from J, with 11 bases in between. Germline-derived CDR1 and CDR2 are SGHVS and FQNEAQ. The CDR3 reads CASSLDLGGNSPLHF. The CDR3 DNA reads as TGTGCCAGCAGCTTAGATCTGGGGGGGAATTCACCCCTCCACTTT.

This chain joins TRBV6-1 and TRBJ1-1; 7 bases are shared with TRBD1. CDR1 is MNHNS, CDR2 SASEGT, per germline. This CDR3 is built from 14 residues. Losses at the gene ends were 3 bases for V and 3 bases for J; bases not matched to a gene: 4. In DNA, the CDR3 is TGTGCCAGCAGTGATCGACAGGGTTACACTGAAGCTTTCTTT. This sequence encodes CASSDRQGYTEAFF.

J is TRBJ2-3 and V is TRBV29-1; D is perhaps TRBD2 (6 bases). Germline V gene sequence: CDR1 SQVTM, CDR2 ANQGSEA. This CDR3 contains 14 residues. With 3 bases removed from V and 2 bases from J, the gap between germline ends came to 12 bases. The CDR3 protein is CSVDPGLHTDTQYF. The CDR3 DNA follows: TGCAGCGTTGACCCGGGACTCCACACAGATACGCAGTATTTT.

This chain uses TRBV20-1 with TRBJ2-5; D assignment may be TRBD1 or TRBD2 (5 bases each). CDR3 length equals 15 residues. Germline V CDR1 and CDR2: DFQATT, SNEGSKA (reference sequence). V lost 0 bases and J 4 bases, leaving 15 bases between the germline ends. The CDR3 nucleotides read TGCAGTGCTAGAGATCGGGGCAGGGTCGTAGAGACCCAGTACTTC. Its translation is CSARDRGRVVETQYF.

CDR3 sequence: CASTRMGGYTF. CDR3 nucleotide sequence: TGTGCCAGCACCCGAATGGGTGGCTACACCTTC. V and J are TRBV28 and TRBJ1-2; unclear D gene. Per the germline V gene, CDR1 is MDHEN and CDR2 is SYDVKM. The CDR3 sequence is 11 residues long. With 7 bases removed from V and 7 bases from J, the gap between germline ends came to 10 bases.

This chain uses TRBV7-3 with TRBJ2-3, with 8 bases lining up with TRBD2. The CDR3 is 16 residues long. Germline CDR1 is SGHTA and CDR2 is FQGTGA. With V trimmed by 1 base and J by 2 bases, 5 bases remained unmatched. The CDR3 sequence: CASSLMGRGDTDTQYF. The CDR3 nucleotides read TGTGCCAGCAGCTTAATGGGGCGGGGGGACACAGATACGCAGTATTTT.

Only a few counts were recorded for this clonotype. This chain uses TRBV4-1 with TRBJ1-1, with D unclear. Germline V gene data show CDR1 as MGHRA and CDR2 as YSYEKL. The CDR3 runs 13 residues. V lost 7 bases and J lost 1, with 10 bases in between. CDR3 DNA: TGCGCCAGCAAACTGGTACAGAACACTGAAGCTTTCTTT. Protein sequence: CASKLVQNTEAFF.

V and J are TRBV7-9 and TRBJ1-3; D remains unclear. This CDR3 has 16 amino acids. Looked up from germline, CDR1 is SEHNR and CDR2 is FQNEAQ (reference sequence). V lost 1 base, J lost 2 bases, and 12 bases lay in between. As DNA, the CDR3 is TGTGCCAGCAGCTTAGATCCGGGGATAGCTGGAAACACCATATATTTT. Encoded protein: CASSLDPGIAGNTIYF. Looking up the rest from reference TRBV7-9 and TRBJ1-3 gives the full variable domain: DTGVSQNPRHKITKRGQNVTFRCDPISEHNRLYWYRQTLGQGPEFLTYFQNEAQLEKSRLLSDRFSAERPKGSFSTLEIQRTEQGDSAMYLCASSLDPGIAGNTIYFGEGSWLTVV.

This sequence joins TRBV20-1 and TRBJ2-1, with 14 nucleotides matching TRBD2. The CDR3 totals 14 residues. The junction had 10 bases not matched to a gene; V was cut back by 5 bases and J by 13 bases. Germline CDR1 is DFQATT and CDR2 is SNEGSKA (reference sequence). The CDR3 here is CSAGTSGGGETQFF. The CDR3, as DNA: TGCAGTGCTGGGACTAGCGGGGGCGGAGAGACCCAGTTCTTC.

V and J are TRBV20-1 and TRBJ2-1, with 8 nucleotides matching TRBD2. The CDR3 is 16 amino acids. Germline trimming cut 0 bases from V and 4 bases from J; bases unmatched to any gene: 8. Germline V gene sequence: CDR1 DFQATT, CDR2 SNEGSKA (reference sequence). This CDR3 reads CSARDARGAQYNEQFF. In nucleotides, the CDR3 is TGCAGTGCTAGAGATGCGCGGGGGGCACAATACAATGAGCAGTTCTTC.

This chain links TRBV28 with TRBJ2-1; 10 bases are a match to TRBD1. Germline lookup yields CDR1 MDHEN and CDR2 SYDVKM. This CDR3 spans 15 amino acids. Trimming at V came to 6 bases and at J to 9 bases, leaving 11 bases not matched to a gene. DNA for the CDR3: TGTGCCAGCAGCTTCGGGGACAGGGGAGAGGGTGAGCAGTTCTTC. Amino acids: CASSFGDRGEGEQFF.

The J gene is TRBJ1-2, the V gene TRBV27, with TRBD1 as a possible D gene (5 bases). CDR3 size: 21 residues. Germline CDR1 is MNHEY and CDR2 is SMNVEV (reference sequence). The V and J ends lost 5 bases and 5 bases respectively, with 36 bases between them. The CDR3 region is CASSTIPRFLYGAAGIYGYTF. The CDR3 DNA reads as TGTGCCAGCAGTACTATACCGCGATTCCTATATGGCGCGGCAGGGATATATGGCTACACCTTC.

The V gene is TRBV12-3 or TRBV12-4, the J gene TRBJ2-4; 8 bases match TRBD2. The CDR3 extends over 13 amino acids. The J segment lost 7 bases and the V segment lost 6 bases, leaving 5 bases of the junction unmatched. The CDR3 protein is CASRGLAPNIQYF. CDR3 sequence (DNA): TGTGCCAGCAGAGGACTAGCCCCGAACATTCAGTACTTC.

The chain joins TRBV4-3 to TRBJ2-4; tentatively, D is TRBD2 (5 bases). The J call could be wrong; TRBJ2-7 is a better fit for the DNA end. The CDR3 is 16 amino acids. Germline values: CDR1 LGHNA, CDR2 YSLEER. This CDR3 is CASSQDQTGSPYEQYF. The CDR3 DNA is TGCGCCAGCAGCCAAGATCAAACGGGGTCTCCCTACGAGCAGTACTTC.

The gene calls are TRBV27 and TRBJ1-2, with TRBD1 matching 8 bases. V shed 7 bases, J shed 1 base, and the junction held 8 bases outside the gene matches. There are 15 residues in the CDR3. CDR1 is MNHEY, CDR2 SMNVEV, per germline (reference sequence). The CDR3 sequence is CASTVGTGFNYGYTF. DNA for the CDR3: TGTGCCAGCACCGTGGGGACAGGCTTTAACTATGGCTACACCTTC.

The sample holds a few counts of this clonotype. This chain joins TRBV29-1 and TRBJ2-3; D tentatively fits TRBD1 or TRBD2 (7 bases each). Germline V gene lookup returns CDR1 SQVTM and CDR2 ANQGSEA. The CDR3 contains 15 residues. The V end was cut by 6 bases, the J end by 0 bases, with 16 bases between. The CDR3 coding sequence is TGCAGCGTCCGGGGGGAGGGGGCTAGCACAGATACGCAGTATTTT. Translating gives CSVRGEGASTDTQYF.

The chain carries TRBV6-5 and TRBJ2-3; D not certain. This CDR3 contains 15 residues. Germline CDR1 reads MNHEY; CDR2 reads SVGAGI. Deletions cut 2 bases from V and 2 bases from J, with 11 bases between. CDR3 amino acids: CASSYAFRNTDTQYF. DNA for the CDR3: TGTGCCAGCAGTTACGCCTTCAGGAACACAGATACGCAGTATTTT.

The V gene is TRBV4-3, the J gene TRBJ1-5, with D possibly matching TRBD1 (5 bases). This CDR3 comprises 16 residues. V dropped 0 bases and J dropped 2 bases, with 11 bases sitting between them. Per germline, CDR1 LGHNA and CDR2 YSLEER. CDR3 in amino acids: CASSQDWGIGNQPQHF. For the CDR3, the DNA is TGCGCCAGCAGCCAAGATTGGGGGATAGGCAATCAGCCCCAGCATTTT.

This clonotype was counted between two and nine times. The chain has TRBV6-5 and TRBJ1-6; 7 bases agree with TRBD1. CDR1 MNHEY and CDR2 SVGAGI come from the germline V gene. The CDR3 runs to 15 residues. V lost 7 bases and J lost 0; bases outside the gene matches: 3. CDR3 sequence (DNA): TGTGCCAGCAACCGGGACAGCTCCTATAATTCACCCCTCCACTTT. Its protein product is CASNRDSSYNSPLHF.

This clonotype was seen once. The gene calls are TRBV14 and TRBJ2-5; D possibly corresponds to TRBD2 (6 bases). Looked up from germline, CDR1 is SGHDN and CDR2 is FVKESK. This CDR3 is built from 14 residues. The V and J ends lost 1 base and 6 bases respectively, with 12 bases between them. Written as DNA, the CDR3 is TGTGCCAGCAGCCAAGCGGCGGGGAGGAAGACCCAGTACTTC. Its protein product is CASSQAAGRKTQYF. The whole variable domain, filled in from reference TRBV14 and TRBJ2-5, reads EAGVTQFPSHSVIEKGQTVTLRCDPISGHDNLYWYRRVMGKEIKFLLHFVKESKQDESGMPNNRFLAERTGGTYSTLKVQPAELEDSGVYFCASSQAAGRKTQYFGPGTRLLVL.

The CDR3 DNA sequence: TGTGCCAGCAGTTTTCCCCTGACAGGAGCTGCAGCTTTCTTT. This translates into CASSFPLTGAAAFF. This chain links TRBV12-3 or TRBV12-4 with TRBJ1-1; D is possibly TRBD1 (6 bases). V lost 3 bases and J lost 10, with 18 bases in between. This CDR3 region has 14 residues.

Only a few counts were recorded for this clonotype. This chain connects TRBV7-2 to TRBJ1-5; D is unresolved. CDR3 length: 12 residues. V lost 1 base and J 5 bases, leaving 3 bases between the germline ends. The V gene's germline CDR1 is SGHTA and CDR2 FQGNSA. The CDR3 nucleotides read TGTGCCAGCAGCTTAGATTATCAGCCCCAGCATTTT. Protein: CASSLDYQPQHF.

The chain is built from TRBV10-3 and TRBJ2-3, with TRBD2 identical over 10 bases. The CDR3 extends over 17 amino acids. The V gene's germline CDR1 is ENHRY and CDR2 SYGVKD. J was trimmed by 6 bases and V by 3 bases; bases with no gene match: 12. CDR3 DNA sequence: TGTGCCATCAGTGAAGGTGATGTAGTAGCGGGGGGCGATACGCAGTATTTT. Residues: CAISEGDVVAGGDTQYF.

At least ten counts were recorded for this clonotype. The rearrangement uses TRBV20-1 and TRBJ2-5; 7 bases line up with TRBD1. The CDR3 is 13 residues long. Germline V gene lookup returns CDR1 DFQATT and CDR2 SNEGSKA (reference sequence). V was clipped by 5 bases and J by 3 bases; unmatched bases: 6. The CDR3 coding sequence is TGCAGTGCTGACCGGGACAGAGAAGAGACCCAGTACTTC. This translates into CSADRDREETQYF.

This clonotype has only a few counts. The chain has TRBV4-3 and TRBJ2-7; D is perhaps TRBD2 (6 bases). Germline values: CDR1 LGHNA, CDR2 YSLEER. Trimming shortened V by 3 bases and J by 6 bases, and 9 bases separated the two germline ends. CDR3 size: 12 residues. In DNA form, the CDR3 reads TGCGCCAGCAGCCACGGGAGTTCCGAGCAGTACTTC. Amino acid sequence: CASSHGSSEQYF.

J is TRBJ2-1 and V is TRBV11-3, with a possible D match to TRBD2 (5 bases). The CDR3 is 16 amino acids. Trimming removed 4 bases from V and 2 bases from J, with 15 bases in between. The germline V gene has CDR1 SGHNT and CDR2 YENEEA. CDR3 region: CASSWGRRAAYNEQFF. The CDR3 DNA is TGTGCCAGCAGCTGGGGAAGGCGGGCCGCCTACAATGAGCAGTTCTTC.

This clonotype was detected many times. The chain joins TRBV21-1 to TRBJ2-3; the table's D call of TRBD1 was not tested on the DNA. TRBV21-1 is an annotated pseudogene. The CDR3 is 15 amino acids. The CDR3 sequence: CASSEGRWLTDTQYF. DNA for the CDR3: TGTGCCAGCAGCGAGGGACGCTGGCTCACAGATACGCAGTATTTT.